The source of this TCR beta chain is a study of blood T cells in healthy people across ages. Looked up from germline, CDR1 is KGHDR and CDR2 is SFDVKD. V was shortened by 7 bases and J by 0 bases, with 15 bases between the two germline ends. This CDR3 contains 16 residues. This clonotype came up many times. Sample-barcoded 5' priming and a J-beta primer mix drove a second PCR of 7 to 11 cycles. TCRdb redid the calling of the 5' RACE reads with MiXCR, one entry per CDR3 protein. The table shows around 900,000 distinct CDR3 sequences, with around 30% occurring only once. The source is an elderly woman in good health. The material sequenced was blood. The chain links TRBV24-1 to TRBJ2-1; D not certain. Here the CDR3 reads CATSPYSLSSYNEQFF. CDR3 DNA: TGTGCCACCAGCCCCTATTCCTTGAGCTCCTACAATGAGCAGTTCTTC.